The clone carrying this TCR beta chain came up a few times. Its antigen is not identified. This CDR3 comprises 14 residues. CDR1 and CDR2 from the germline V gene are LNHDA and SQIVND (reference sequence). Trimming cost V 3 bases and J 1 base, with 4 bases left between them. 5'RACE with constant-segment primers built TCRalpha and TCRbeta cDNA libraries with UMIs. Via MiXCR, TCRdb re-called the 5' RACE reads, giving one row per CDR3 protein. Seen here are approximately 480,000 distinct CDR3 sequences, 15% to 20% observed once, and the top ten hold roughly an eighth. The data stem from a study of T-cell memory formation after mild COVID-19. Whole-study results and caveats: CD4+ contracting clones lay mainly in CM and EM, CD8+ ones in EMRA.

The chain links TRBV19 to TRBJ2-6; D gene uncertain. This clonotype was obtained from an adult woman who had mild COVID-19 (a few samples of this study predate the infection). Cell type and time point are not known. The sample comprised PBMCs or a T cell subset sorted from them (not recorded which). This CDR3 reads CASSIGSGANVLTF. The CDR3 bases are TGTGCCAGTAGTATTGGTTCTGGGGCCAACGTCCTGACTTTC.